What follows describes a single T cell receptor (beta chain). The data derive from a study of blood T cell repertoires in COVID-19. Study details: From T cells, B-cell-depleted T cells, or PBMCs came the material, which was cDNA or gDNA.

Germline CDR1 reads MNHNY; CDR2 reads SVGAGI (reference sequence). The CDR3 consists of 14 residues. The germline V and J ends were trimmed by 0 bases and 7 bases, with 9 bases remaining between them. The protocol was immunoSEQ multiplex PCR, while the TCRdb copy is restricted to in-frame clones and leaves out a portion. The table has approximately 210,000 clones, under 85% seen once. Sequenced sample: peripheral blood. This clonotype originated in a woman older than 75 with COVID-19, enrolled during active disease. The rearrangement links TRBV6-6 to TRBJ2-2; D call uncertain. CDR3 sequence (DNA): TGTGCCAGCAGTTACTCGAAAGGAGACGGGGAGCTGTTTTTT. Translation: CASSYSKGDGELFF.